Listed here are 14 T cell receptor beta chains from one sample, sequenced in a study of beta chain features in type 1 diabetes. General study points: Type 1 diabetes patients showed a moderate but significant shortening of TCRB CDR3s in all four CD4+ subsets.

These receptors' antigens are unknown. As every portion of the isolated RNA was reverse transcribed, the sequencing read expressed TCRB transcripts. The protocol was immunoSEQ multiplex PCR, while the TCRdb copy is restricted to in-frame clones and leaves out a portion. The sample has approximately 360,000 clones; 10% to 15% are singletons. The sequencing sample was made of naive CD4+ T cells from blood. The source is a woman between 18 and 30 years old with type 1 diabetes.

This clone was recorded a few times. This chain links TRBV27 with TRBJ2-5; 8 bases fit TRBD1. The CDR3 loop spans 15 amino acids. V shed 3 bases, J shed 7 bases, and the junction held 10 bases outside the gene matches. Germline CDR1 MNHEY, CDR2 SMNVEV (reference sequence). The CDR3 protein is CASSFGTGGVGTQYF. In DNA form, the CDR3 reads TGTGCCAGCAGTTTCGGAACAGGGGGTGTTGGGACCCAGTACTTC.

V gene TRBV15 combines with J gene TRBJ1-6; D gene unclear. Trimming took off 4 bases at V and 0 bases at J, with 16 bases between the two ends. The germline V gene encodes CDR1 LNHNV and CDR2 YYDKDF (reference sequence). The length of the CDR3 is 18 residues. The CDR3 bases are TGTGCCACCAGCACCATAAATGAGCGGAGCTCCTATAATTCACCCCTCCACTTT. Its protein is CATSTINERSSYNSPLHF.

This sequence joins TRBV27 and TRBJ2-1, with 8 bases fitting TRBD2. The V and J ends lost 6 bases and 7 bases, in that order; junction bases with no gene match: 5. Germline CDR1 is MNHEY and CDR2 is SMNVEV (reference sequence). The CDR3 extends over 13 amino acids. This chain's CDR3 is CASSRGGQNEQFF. The CDR3 region has the DNA TGTGCCAGCAGCCGGGGGGGCCAGAATGAGCAGTTCTTC.

This chain uses TRBV7-2 with TRBJ1-5; 7 positions agree with TRBD1. The CDR3 has 14 residues. Trimming took 3 bases from V and 2 from J; bases not matched to a gene: 1. CDR1 is SGHTA and CDR2 is FQGNSA in the germline V gene. CDR3 region: CASSFTGGNQPQHF. The CDR3 DNA reads TGTGCCAGCAGCTTCACAGGGGGCAATCAGCCCCAGCATTTT. The variable domain in full, with the rest retrieved from reference TRBV7-2 and TRBJ1-5, is GAGVSQSPSNKVTEKGKDVELRCDPISGHTALYWYRQSLGQGLEFLIYFQGNSAPDKSGLPSDRFSAERTGGSVSTLTIQRTQQEDSAVYLCASSFTGGNQPQHFGDGTRLSIL.

This chain links TRBV29-1 with TRBJ1-5, with 7 bases lining up with TRBD1. The germline V gene has CDR1 SQVTM and CDR2 ANQGSEA. With V trimmed by 7 bases and J by 7 bases, 16 bases remained unmatched. This CDR3 is built from 15 residues. This CDR3 reads CSAIVGTAASQPQHF. The CDR3 coding sequence is TGCAGCGCCATAGTCGGGACAGCGGCCTCGCAGCCCCAGCATTTT.

In this sample, this clone turned up a few times. The rearrangement joins TRBV5-6 to TRBJ1-2; D unresolved. The CDR3 is 12 amino acids. Per germline, CDR1 SGHDT and CDR2 YYEEEE. The ends were cut back, 6 bases at V and 6 bases at J, with 12 bases in the middle. CDR3 sequence (DNA): TGTGCCAGCACCCGGGGTCGAGATGGCTACACCTTC. The encoded protein is CASTRGRDGYTF.

Written as DNA, the CDR3 is TGCGCCAGCAGCCAAGAAGGGGTGAATACGCAGTATTTT. Amino acids: CASSQEGVNTQYF. This chain links TRBV4-3 with TRBJ2-3, with D perhaps matching TRBD1 (5 bases). This CDR3 region has 13 residues. Trimming left V 0 bases short and J 7 bases short, with 8 bases between. Per germline, CDR1 LGHNA and CDR2 YSLEER.

The chain employs TRBV7-8 and TRBJ2-2; maybe TRBD2 (6 bases). Deletions cut 4 bases from V and 5 bases from J, with 11 bases between. The CDR3 runs to 14 residues. CDR1 is SGHVS and CDR2 is FQNEAQ in the germline V gene. The CDR3 sequence: CASSSTGGTGELFF. The CDR3 bases are TGTGCCAGCAGCTCCACTGGGGGGACCGGGGAGCTGTTTTTT.

Only a few counts were recorded for this clone. The chain carries TRBV28 and TRBJ2-1, with unresolved D. Germline loops: CDR1 MDHEN, CDR2 SYDVKM. V lost 2 bases, J lost 8 bases, and 22 bases lay in between. This CDR3 is 17 amino acids long. The CDR3 protein is CASSLDPIGSGGHEQFF. The DNA for the CDR3 is TGTGCCAGCAGTTTAGACCCGATCGGGTCGGGTGGCCATGAGCAGTTCTTC.

This clone has just a few counts. The gene calls are TRBV7-9 and TRBJ2-5; TRBD2 agrees at 9 bases. The CDR3 consists of 15 residues. With V trimmed by 4 bases and J by 2 bases, 5 bases remained unmatched. CDR1 and CDR2 (germline): SEHNR, FQNEAQ (reference sequence). CDR3 loop: CASSSAGGGQETQYF. The CDR3 DNA reads as TGTGCCAGCAGCTCGGCGGGAGGGGGGCAAGAGACCCAGTACTTC.

The chain combines TRBV5-4 with TRBJ2-7, with TRBD1 identical over 9 bases. CDR3 length: 16 amino acids. Losses at the gene ends were 5 bases for V and 4 bases for J; bases not matched to a gene: 13. Germline V lookup: CDR1 SGHNT, CDR2 YYREEE (reference sequence). CDR3 DNA: TGTGCCAGCAGTCGATTCGCCCGGGACAGGGATTACGAGCAGTACTTC. It yields the protein CASSRFARDRDYEQYF. Complete variable domain (other parts from reference TRBV5-4 and TRBJ2-7): ETGVTQSPTHLIKTRGQQVTLRCSSQSGHNTVSWYQQALGQGPQFIFQYYREEENGRGNFPPRFSGLQFPNYSSELNVNALELDDSALYLCASSRFARDRDYEQYFGPGTRLTVT.

The J gene is TRBJ2-2, the V gene TRBV6-4, with 8 nucleotides matching TRBD1. The junction had 6 bases not matched to a gene; V was cut back by 6 bases and J by 6 bases. CDR1 and CDR2 (germline): MRHNA, SNTAGT. CDR3 length: 14 amino acids. CDR3 coding DNA: TGTGCCAGCAGCCAAAGGACAGGGCCCGGGGAGCTGTTTTTT. Protein product: CASSQRTGPGELFF.

The J gene is TRBJ1-2, the V gene TRBV19, with D uncertain. The V gene lost 6 bases and the J gene lost 4 bases, with 15 bases spanning the gap. Germline loops: CDR1 LNHDA, CDR2 SQIVND (reference sequence). The CDR3 spans 14 residues. CDR3 sequence (DNA): TGTGCCAGTAGGGACCTGGGAGAGGGCTATGGCTACACCTTC. Protein product: CASRDLGEGYGYTF. The full variable domain, completed using reference TRBV19 and TRBJ1-2, is DGGITQSPKYLFRKEGQNVTLSCEQNLNHDAMYWYRQDPGQGLRLIYYSQIVNDFQKGDIAEGYSVSREKKESFPLTVTSAQKNPTAFYLCASRDLGEGYGYTFGSGTRLTVV.

V and J are TRBV9 and TRBJ1-1, with a weak D call TRBD1 (5 bases). From germline, CDR1 is SGDLS and CDR2 YYNGEE. V lost 3 bases and J lost 4, with 19 bases in between. There are 16 residues in the CDR3. CDR3 in amino acids: CASSAIPTGGTTEAFF. CDR3 sequence (DNA): TGTGCCAGCAGCGCAATCCCTACCGGGGGGACCACTGAAGCTTTCTTT. Looking up the rest from reference TRBV9 and TRBJ1-1 gives the full variable domain: DSGVTQTPKHLITATGQRVTLRCSPRSGDLSVYWYQQSLDQGLQFLIQYYNGEERAKGNILERFSAQQFPDLHSELNLSSLELGDSALYFCASSAIPTGGTTEAFFGQGTRLTVV.